The 17 T cell receptor beta chains below come from one sample, sequenced in a study of control samples from healthy donors and cancer patients. The data were produced by immunoSEQ multiplex PCR, yet TCRdb's version contains in-frame clones alone and is incomplete. This sample has under 60,000 clones, with around 94% found just once. The sample comprised blood. The receptor set was obtained from a man aged 25-45 years in good health.

The chain couples TRBV6-5 to TRBJ2-3; 7 nucleotides line up with TRBD1. After removal of 4 bases from V and 4 bases from J, the junction contained 5 bases not matched to a gene. CDR1 is MNHEY and CDR2 is SVGAGI in the germline V gene. The CDR3 has 14 amino acids. CDR3 loop: CASSSLGQADTQYF. CDR3 sequence (DNA): TGTGCCAGCAGTTCCCTCGGACAGGCAGATACGCAGTATTTT.

The chain couples TRBV20-1 to TRBJ1-1, with TRBD1 identical over 7 bases. The CDR3 totals 16 residues. Trimming cost V 3 bases and J 1 base; bases outside gene matches: 11. Germline V CDR1 and CDR2: DFQATT, SNEGSKA (reference sequence). DNA of the CDR3: TGCAGTGCTAGTTATGCCCCGGGACAGAGGAACACTGAAGCTTTCTTT. This gives the protein CSASYAPGQRNTEAFF.

This clone was counted between two and nine times. The chain couples TRBV6-2 or TRBV6-3 to TRBJ1-2; D ambiguous. CDR1 MNHEY and CDR2 SVGEGT come from the germline V gene. V dropped 0 bases and J dropped 3 bases, with 8 bases sitting between them. This CDR3 spans 14 amino acids. The CDR3 protein is CASSYSQVYYGYTF. The CDR3 nucleotides read TGTGCCAGCAGTTACTCCCAGGTTTACTATGGCTACACCTTC.

This chain links TRBV30 with TRBJ1-2; perhaps TRBD1 as D (5 bases). The V and J ends lost 1 base and 4 bases respectively, with 10 bases between them. CDR3 size: 13 residues. Germline V gives CDR1 GTSNPN, CDR2 SVGIG (reference sequence). In DNA, the CDR3 is TGTGCCTGGAGTGCAAAGGGGCTCTATGGCTACACCTTC. Protein sequence: CAWSAKGLYGYTF.

The V call is TRBV10-3, the J call TRBJ1-1; the D is unclear. Trimming stripped 3 bases from V and 7 bases from J, with 12 bases between. CDR1 and CDR2 from the germline V gene are ENHRY and SYGVKD. The CDR3 has 13 residues. CDR3 region: CAISEGRSIEAFF. Written as DNA, the CDR3 is TGTGCCATCAGTGAAGGGCGTTCTATTGAAGCTTTCTTT.

This sequence joins TRBV28 and TRBJ2-3; possibly TRBD1 for D (7 bases). Germline CDR1 and CDR2: MDHEN and SYDVKM. The CDR3 is 14 amino acids. V was cut by 5 bases and J by 2 bases, with 11 bases left in between. The CDR3 reads CASSLRGATDTQYF. In nucleotides, the CDR3 is TGTGCCAGCAGTCTCAGGGGGGCCACAGATACGCAGTATTTT.

The chain joins TRBV28 to TRBJ2-7; 8 positions match TRBD2. CDR3 size: 15 residues. Trimming took 4 bases from V and 4 from J; bases not matched to a gene: 9. The germline CDR1 and CDR2 sequences are MDHEN and SYDVKM. The CDR3, as DNA: TGTGCCAGCAGTTCCCCCAACGGGAGGGTTTACGAGCAGTACTTC. Residues: CASSSPNGRVYEQYF.

V and J are TRBV2 and TRBJ2-5, with 12 bases lining up with TRBD1. CDR3 length equals 16 residues. Germline trimming cut 2 bases from V and 4 bases from J; bases unmatched to any gene: 5. Germline lookup yields CDR1 SNHLY and CDR2 FYNNEI. This CDR3 is CASSESGQGALETQYF. The CDR3 bases are TGTGCCAGCAGTGAATCGGGACAGGGGGCCCTAGAGACCCAGTACTTC.

This clone has just one count. The V call is TRBV7-2, the J call TRBJ2-7, with TRBD1 matching 8 bases. The CDR3 extends over 15 amino acids. J gave up 4 bases and V 2 bases, and 7 bases lay outside the gene matches. Per the germline V gene, CDR1 is SGHTA and CDR2 is FQGNSA. CDR3 DNA sequence: TGTGCCAGCAGCTTACAGGCAGGGGGCATATACGAGCAGTACTTC. As protein: CASSLQAGGIYEQYF.

The genes are TRBV4-1 and TRBJ2-3; 9 positions match TRBD1. The germline V gene has CDR1 MGHRA and CDR2 YSYEKL. Trimming at V came to 4 bases and at J to 3 bases, leaving 5 bases not matched to a gene. CDR3 length equals 15 residues. The CDR3 region is CASSLRQGGTDTQYF. Here the CDR3 DNA reads TGCGCCAGCAGCCTTAGACAGGGGGGGACAGATACGCAGTATTTT.

The chain employs TRBV7-8 and TRBJ1-4; 7 bases fit TRBD1. The germline V gene has CDR1 SGHVS and CDR2 FQNEAQ. The CDR3 extends over 13 amino acids. V lost 4 bases, J lost 8 bases, and 4 bases stayed unmatched. CDR3 nucleotide sequence: TGTGCCAGCAGCTCATGGGACAGCGAAAAACTGTTTTTT. Translating it yields CASSSWDSEKLFF.

The chain joins TRBV3-1 (or the pseudogene TRBV3-2) to TRBJ2-1; D unclear. CDR1 is LGHDT, CDR2 YNNKEL, per germline (reference sequence). This CDR3 contains 12 residues. Trimming cost V 6 bases and J 2 bases, with 5 bases left between them. The CDR3 DNA sequence: TGTGCCAGCAGGGATACCTACAATGAGCAGTTCTTC. It yields the protein CASRDTYNEQFF.

The J gene is TRBJ2-7, the V gene TRBV19; D perhaps matches TRBD1 (6 bases). This CDR3 region has 13 residues. V was clipped by 1 base and J by 3 bases, with 7 bases between them. Germline V gene sequence: CDR1 LNHDA, CDR2 SQIVND (reference sequence). CDR3 sequence: CASSIGQDYEQYF. The CDR3 nucleotides read TGTGCCAGTAGTATAGGACAGGACTACGAGCAGTACTTC.

The rearrangement joins TRBV18 to TRBJ2-5; either TRBD1 or TRBD2 may supply D (5 bases each). The CDR3 length is 17 residues. The germline V gene has CDR1 KGHSH and CDR2 LQKENI. The ends were cut back, 4 bases at V and 2 bases at J, with 20 bases in the middle. CDR3 sequence (DNA): TGTGCCAGCTCACGGGGACCGGGACGGTCCTTACAAGAGACCCAGTACTTC. This sequence encodes CASSRGPGRSLQETQYF.

The chain is built from TRBV9 and TRBJ1-2; TRBD1 matches 10 bases. The CDR3 totals 14 residues. In germline, CDR1 is SGDLS, CDR2 YYNGEE. Trimming took 6 bases from V and 3 from J; bases not matched to a gene: 5. This CDR3 is CASTKTGGYYGYTF. The CDR3 DNA is TGTGCCAGCACCAAGACAGGGGGCTACTATGGCTACACCTTC.

The rearrangement uses TRBV19 and TRBJ1-1; tentative D call: TRBD1 (5 bases). From germline, CDR1 is LNHDA and CDR2 SQIVND (reference sequence). This CDR3 contains 17 residues. V shed 8 bases and J shed 0 bases, with 22 bases lying between them. CDR3 coding DNA: TGTGCCAGTTCTCCAAACCTGGCAGGGATCATGAACACTGAAGCTTTCTTT. This encodes CASSPNLAGIMNTEAFF.

This clone appeared once. J is TRBJ2-2 and V is TRBV2; the D gene is possibly TRBD1 (5 bases). In germline, CDR1 is SNHLY, CDR2 FYNNEI. The CDR3 is made up of 15 amino acids. Trimming took 2 bases from V and 4 from J, leaving 11 bases between them. The CDR3 coding sequence is TGTGCCAGCAGTGAATCAGGGTCTGGCACCGGGGAGCTGTTTTTT. Amino acids: CASSESGSGTGELFF.